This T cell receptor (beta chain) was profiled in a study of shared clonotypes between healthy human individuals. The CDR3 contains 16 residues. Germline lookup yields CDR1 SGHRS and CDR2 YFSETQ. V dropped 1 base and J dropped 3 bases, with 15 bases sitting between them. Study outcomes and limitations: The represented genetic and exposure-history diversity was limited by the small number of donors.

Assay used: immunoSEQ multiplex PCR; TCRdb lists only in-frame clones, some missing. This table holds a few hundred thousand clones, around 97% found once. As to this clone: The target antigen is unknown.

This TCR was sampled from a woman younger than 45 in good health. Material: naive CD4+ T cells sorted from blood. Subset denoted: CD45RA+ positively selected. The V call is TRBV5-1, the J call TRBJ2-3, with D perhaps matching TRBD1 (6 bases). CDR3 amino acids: CASSLITGTSTDTQYF. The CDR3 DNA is TGCGCCAGCAGCTTGATAACCGGGACATCTACAGATACGCAGTATTTT.